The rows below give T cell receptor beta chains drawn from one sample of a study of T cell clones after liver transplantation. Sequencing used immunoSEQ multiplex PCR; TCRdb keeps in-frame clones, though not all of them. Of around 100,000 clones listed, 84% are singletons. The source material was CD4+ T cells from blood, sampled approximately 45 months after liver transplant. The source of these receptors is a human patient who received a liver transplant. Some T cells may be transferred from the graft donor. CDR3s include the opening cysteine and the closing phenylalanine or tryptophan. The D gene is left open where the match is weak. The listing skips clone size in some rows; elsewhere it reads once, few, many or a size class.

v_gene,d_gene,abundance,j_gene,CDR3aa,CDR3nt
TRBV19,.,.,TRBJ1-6,CASSIEAEGGSPLHF,TGTGCCAGTAGTATTGAGGCGGAGGGTGGTTCACCCCTCCACTTT
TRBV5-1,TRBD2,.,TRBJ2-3,CASGSGVRTDTQYF,TGCGCCAGCGGGAGCGGGGTACGCACAGATACGCAGTATTTT
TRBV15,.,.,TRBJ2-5,CATSRLETQYF,TGTGCCACCAGCAGGCTGGAGACCCAGTACTTC
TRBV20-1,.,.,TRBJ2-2,CSVDTGELFF,TGCAGTGTGGACACCGGGGAGCTGTTTTTT
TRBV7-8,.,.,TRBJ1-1,CASSLGGVPLEAFF,TGTGCCAGCAGCTTAGGGGGGGTACCTCTTGAAGCTTTCTTT
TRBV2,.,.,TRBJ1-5,CASGLGLNQPQHF,TGTGCCAGCGGACTGGGACTTAACCAGCCCCAGCATTTT
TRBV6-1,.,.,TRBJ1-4,CASSDPLKGQGEKLFF,TGTGCCAGCAGTGATCCCCTGAAAGGGCAGGGTGAAAAACTGTTTTTT
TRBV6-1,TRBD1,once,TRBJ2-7,CASRWTGGHEQYF,TGTGCCAGCAGGTGGACAGGGGGGCACGAGCAGTACTTC
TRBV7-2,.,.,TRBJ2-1,CASSLDRSEQFF,TGTGCCAGCAGCTTAGATAGGAGTGAGCAGTTCTTC
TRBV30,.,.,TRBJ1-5,CASSSGVGKPQHF,TGTGCCTCATCTAGCGGAGTAGGTAAGCCCCAGCATTTT
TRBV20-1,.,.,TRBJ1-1,CSARDKTAFF,TGCAGTGCTAGAGATAAGACCGCTTTCTTT
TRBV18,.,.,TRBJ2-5,CASSPRQETQYF,TGTGCCAGCTCCCCTCGACAAGAGACCCAGTACTTC
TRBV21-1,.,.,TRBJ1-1,CASSKPRTGPYVAFF,TGTGCCAGCAGCAAACCTCGGACAGGACCCTATGTAGCTTTCTTT
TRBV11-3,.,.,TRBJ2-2,CASSLESGTPNTGELFF,TGTGCCAGCAGCTTGGAATCGGGCACCCCGAACACCGGGGAGCTGTTTTTT
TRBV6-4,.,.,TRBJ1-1,CASSDRSTGRFEAFF,TGTGCCAGCAGTGACAGGTCGACGGGACGTTTCGAAGCTTTCTTT
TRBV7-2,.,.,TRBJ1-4,CASSLDSNTVNEKLFF,TGTGCCAGCAGCTTGGACAGCAATACTGTAAATGAAAAACTGTTTTTT
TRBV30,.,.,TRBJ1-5,CAWKDRSFNQPQHF,TGTGCCTGGAAAGACAGGAGTTTCAATCAGCCCCAGCATTTT
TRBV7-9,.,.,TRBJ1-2,CASSFHLPTVAGYTF,TGTGCCAGCAGCTTCCACCTACCCACAGTGGCTGGCTACACCTTC
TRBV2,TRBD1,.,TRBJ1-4,CASKGTGDEKLFF,TGTGCCAGCAAGGGGACAGGGGATGAAAAACTGTTTTTT
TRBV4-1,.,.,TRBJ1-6,CASSQRPLGDSPLHF,TGCGCCAGCAGCCAAAGGCCCCTGGGTGATTCACCCCTCCACTTT
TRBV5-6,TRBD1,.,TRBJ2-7,CASSLTGTGPKGYEQYF,TGTGCCAGCAGCTTAACGGGGACAGGCCCTAAAGGTTACGAGCAGTACTTC
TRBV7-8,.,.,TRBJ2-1,CASSSRQNNEQFF,TGTGCCAGCAGCTCTCGACAGAACAATGAGCAGTTCTTC
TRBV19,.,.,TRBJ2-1,CASSIDTGSYNEQFF,TGTGCCAGTAGTATAGATACAGGGTCCTACAATGAGCAGTTCTTC
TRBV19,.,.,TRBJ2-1,CASSPGRGEQFF,TGTGCCAGTAGTCCTGGGCGAGGTGAGCAGTTCTTC
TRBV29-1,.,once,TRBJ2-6,CSVVQAPLSGANVLTF,TGCAGCGTTGTGCAGGCTCCTCTCTCTGGGGCCAACGTCCTGACTTTC
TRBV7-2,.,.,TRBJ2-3,CASSYRDSTLTDTQYF,TGTGCCAGCAGCTATCGGGACTCTACCCTCACAGATACGCAGTATTTT
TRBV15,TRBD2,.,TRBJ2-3,CATTGGPVDTQYF,TGTGCCACCACGGGGGGGCCGGTAGATACGCAGTATTTT
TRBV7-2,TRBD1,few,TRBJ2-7,CASSHSLTGGDEQYF,TGTGCCAGCAGTCACTCGCTGACAGGGGGCGACGAGCAGTACTTC
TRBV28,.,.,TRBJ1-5,CAWGGYGGDQPQHF,TGTGCCTGGGGAGGATACGGCGGCGATCAGCCCCAGCATTTT
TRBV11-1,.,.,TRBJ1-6,CASSLVGGDSPLHF,TGTGCCAGCAGCTTAGTTGGGGGCGACTCACCCCTCCACTTT
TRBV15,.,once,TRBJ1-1,CATSRGPNTEAFF,TGTGCCACCAGCAGAGGTCCGAACACTGAAGCTTTCTTT
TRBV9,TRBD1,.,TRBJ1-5,CASSVGTGNQPQHF,TGTGCCAGCAGCGTAGGGACAGGGAATCAGCCCCAGCATTTT